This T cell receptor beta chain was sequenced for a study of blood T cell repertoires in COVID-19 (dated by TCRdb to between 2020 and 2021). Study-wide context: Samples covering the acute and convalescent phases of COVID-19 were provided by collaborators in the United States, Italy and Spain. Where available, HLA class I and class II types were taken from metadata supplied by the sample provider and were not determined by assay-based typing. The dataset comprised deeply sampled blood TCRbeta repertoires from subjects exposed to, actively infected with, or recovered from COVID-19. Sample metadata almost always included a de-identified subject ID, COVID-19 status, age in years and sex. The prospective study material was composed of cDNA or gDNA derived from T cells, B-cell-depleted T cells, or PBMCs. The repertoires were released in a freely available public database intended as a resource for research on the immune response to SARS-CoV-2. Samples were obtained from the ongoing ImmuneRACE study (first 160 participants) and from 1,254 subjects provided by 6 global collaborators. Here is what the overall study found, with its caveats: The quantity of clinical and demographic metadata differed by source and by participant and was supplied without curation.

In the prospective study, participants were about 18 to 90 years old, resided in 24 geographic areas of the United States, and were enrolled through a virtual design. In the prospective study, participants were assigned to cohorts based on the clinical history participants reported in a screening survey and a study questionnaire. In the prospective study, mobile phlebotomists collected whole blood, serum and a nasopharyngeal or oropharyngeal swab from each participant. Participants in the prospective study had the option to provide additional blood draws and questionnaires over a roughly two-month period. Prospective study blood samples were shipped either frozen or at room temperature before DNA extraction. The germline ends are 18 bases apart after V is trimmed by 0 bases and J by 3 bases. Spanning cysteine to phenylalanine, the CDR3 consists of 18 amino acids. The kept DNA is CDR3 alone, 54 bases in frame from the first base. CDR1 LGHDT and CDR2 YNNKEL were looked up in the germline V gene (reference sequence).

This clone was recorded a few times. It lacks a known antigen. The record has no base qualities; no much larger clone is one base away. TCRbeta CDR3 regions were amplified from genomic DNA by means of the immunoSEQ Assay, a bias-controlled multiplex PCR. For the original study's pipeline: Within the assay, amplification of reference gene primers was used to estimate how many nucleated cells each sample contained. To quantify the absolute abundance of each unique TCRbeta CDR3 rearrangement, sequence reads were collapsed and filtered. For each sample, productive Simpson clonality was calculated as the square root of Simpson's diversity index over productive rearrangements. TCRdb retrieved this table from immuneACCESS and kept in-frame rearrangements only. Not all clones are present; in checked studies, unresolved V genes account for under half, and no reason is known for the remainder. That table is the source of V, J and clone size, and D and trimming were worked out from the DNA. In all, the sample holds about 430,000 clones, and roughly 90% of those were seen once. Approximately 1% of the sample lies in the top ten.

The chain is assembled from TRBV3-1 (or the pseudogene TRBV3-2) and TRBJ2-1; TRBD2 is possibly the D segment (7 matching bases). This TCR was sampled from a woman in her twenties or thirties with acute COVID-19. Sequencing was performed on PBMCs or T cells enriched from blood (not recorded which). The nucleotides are TGTGCCAGCAGCCAAGATACGGTACGCGGGGGCTACTACAATGAGCAGTTCTTC. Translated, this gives CASSQDTVRGGYYNEQFF.